This TCR beta chain emerged from a study of shared clonotypes between healthy human individuals. Study as a whole: CD4 naive and memory got three plates each, CD8 naive two, CD8 memory one. Regarding the study as a whole: Several donors held about 5% of naive CD4 clonotypes in common.

In the original analysis: Owing to the provision of junction-only sequences devoid of quality scores by immunoSEQ, filtering differed. Produced via immunoSEQ multiplex PCR; TCRdb's table is partial and in-frame only. V, J and clone size reflect that table, while D and trimming were determined from the DNA. The sample shows about 2 million clones, roughly 94% of them seen only once. About this clone itself: Its cognate antigen is unknown.

Material: naive CD4+ T cells sorted from blood. Subset defined: CD45RA+ positively selected. The sequence was obtained from a young man in good health.

CDR3 coding DNA: TGTGCCAGCAGTCCCGACAGAGCAAACTCCTACGAGCAGTACTTC. Its translation: CASSPDRANSYEQYF. The V call is TRBV27, the J call TRBJ2-7; D possibly corresponds to TRBD1 (5 bases). V lost 5 bases, J lost 0 bases, and 14 bases lay in between. CDR3 length: 15 amino acids. The V gene's germline CDR1 is MNHEY and CDR2 SMNVEV (reference sequence).